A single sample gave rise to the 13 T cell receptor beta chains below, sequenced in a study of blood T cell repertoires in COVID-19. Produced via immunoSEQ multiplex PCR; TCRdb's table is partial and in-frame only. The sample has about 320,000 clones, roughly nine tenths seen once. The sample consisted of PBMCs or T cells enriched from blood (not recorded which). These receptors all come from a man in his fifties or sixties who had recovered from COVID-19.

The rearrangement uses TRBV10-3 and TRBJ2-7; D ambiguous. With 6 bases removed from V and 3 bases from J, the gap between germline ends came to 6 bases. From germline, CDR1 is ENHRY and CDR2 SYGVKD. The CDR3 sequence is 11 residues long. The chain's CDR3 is CAISHGYEQYF. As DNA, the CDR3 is TGTGCCATCAGCCACGGCTACGAGCAGTACTTC.

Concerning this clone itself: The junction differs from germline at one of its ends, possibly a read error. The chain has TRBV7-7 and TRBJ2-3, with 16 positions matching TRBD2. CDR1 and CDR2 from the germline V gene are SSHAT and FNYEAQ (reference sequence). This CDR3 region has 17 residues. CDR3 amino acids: CASSLGTSGRATDTQYF. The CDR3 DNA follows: TGTGCTAGCAGCTTGGGGACTAGCGGGAGGGCCACAGATACGCAGTATTTT.

The CDR3 DNA reads as TGCGCCAGCAGCCAAGTACAGGGTAGGAATGAGCAGTTCTTC. Residues: CASSQVQGRNEQFF. The J gene is TRBJ2-1, the V gene TRBV4-1; D is perhaps TRBD1 (6 bases). The CDR3 length is 14 residues. From germline, CDR1 is MGHRA and CDR2 YSYEKL. V was pared by 1 base and J by 7 bases, with 11 bases between.

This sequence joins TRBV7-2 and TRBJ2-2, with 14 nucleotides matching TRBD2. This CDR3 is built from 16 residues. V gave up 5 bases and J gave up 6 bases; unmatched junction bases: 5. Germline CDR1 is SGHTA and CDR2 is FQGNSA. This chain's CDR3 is CASSLTSGRVAGELFF. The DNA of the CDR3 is TGTGCCAGCAGCCTGACTAGCGGGAGGGTGGCCGGGGAGCTGTTTTTT.

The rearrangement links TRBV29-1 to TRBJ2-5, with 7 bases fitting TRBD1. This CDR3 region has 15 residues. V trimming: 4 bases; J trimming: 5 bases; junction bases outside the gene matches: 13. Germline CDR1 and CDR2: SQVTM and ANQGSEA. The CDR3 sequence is CSVGWVQGFSETQYF. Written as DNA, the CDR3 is TGCAGCGTTGGTTGGGTACAGGGGTTTTCGGAGACCCAGTACTTC.

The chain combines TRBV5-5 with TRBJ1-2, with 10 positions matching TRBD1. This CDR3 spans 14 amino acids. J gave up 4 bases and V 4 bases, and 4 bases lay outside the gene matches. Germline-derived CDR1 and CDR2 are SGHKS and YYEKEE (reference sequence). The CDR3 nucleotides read TGTGCCAGCAGCGACCGGACAGGGGGCTATGGCTACACCTTC. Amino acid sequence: CASSDRTGGYGYTF. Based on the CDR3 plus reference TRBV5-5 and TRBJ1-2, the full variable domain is DAGVTQSPTHLIKTRGQQVTLRCSPISGHKSVSWYQQVLGQGPQFIFQYYEKEERGRGNFPDRFSARQFPNYSSELNVNALLLGDSALYLCASSDRTGGYGYTFGSGTRLTVV.

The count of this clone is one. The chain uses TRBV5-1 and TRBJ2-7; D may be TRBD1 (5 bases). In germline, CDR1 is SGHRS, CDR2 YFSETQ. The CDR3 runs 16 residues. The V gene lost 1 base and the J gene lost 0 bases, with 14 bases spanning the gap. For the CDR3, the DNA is TGCGCCAGCAGCTTGACAGGACAAGCTAGCTCCTACGAGCAGTACTTC. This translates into CASSLTGQASSYEQYF.

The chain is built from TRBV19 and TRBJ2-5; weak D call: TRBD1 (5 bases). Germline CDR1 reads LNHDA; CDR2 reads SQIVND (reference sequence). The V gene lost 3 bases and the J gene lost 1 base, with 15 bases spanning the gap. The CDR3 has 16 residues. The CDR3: CASSIGGLGRQETQYF. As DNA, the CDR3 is TGTGCCAGTAGTATTGGTGGGTTGGGGCGCCAAGAGACCCAGTACTTC.

As DNA, the CDR3 is TGTGCCAGCAGCTCCCGACAGGGTTACACCGGGGAGCTGTTTTTT. It specifies CASSSRQGYTGELFF. The gene calls are TRBV5-4 and TRBJ2-2; TRBD1 agrees at 7 bases. V was pared by 3 bases and J by 3 bases, with 5 bases of the junction left unmatched. Germline V gene data show CDR1 as SGHNT and CDR2 as YYREEE (reference sequence). The CDR3 runs to 15 residues.

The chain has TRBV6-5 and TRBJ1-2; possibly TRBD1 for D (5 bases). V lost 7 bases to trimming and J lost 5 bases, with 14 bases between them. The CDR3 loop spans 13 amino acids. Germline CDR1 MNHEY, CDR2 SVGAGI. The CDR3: CASTPGGGYGYTF. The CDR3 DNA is TGTGCCAGCACCCCGGGGGGGGGATATGGCTACACCTTC.

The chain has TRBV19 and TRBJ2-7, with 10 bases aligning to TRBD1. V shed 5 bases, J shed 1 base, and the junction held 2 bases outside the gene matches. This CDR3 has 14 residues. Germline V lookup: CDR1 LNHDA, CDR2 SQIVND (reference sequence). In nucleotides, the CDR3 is TGTGCCAGTAGTTTGGGACAGGGGTCCTACGAGCAGTACTTC. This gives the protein CASSLGQGSYEQYF.

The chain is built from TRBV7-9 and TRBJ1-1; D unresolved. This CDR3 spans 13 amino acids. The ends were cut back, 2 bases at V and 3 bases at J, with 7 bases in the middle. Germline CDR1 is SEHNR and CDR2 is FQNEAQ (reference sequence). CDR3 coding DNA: TGTGCCAGCAGCTTAAGCGCCGACACTGAAGCTTTCTTT. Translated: CASSLSADTEAFF. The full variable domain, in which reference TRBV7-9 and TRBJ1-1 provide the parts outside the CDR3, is DTGVSQNPRHKITKRGQNVTFRCDPISEHNRLYWYRQTLGQGPEFLTYFQNEAQLEKSRLLSDRFSAERPKGSFSTLEIQRTEQGDSAMYLCASSLSADTEAFFGQGTRLTVV.

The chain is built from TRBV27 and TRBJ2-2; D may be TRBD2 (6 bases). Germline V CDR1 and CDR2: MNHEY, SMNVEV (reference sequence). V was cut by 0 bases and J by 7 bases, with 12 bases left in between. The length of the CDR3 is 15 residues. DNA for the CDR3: TGTGCCAGCAGTTTATCGGCGGGGCTAGGCGGGGAGCTGTTTTTT. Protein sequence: CASSLSAGLGGELFF.